This section outlines one T cell receptor (beta chain) sequence together with its context. The source of the sample is a study of patients and donors after allogeneic stem cell transplantation. The germline V gene encodes CDR1 SGHTA and CDR2 FQGNSA. The CDR3 has 16 amino acids. The V and J ends lost 1 base and 6 bases, in that order; junction bases with no gene match: 7. One entry per CDR3 protein results from TCRdb running MiXCR on the RT-PCR reads. The sample carries approximately 99,000 distinct CDR3 sequences, around 36% recorded once. This TCR derives from a human donor who was either an allogeneic HSCT recipient or a stem cell or donor lymphocyte infusion donor (not recorded which). It is not recorded whose cells these are; they may come from a transplant donor. Sequenced input: blood, either unsorted or a sorted T cell fraction (not recorded which). The chain is built from TRBV7-2 and TRBJ2-3, with TRBD2 matching over 10 bases. The CDR3 coding sequence is TGTGCCAGCAGCTTAGTCAAGCGGGAGGGCCGTGATACGCAGTATTTT. It yields the protein CASSLVKREGRDTQYF.